The 20 T cell receptor beta chains below all came from one sample that was sequenced in a study of molecular identifiers for immune sequencing clone quantification. TCRdb recomputed calls from the PCR reads with MiXCR, one row per CDR3 protein. The table shows about 70,000 distinct CDR3 sequences, with about a sixth occurring only once. Sequenced material: naive CD8+ T cells from blood, with Jurkat cell RNA spiked in. As to subset: FACS-sorted CD8+CD4-CCR7+CD45RA+ naive T cells. These receptors were taken from a human donor in good health. Some libraries in this study had Jurkat cell RNA spiked in.

The sample holds many counts of this clonotype. In DNA, the CDR3 is TGTGCCAGCAGCCCCCGGGGTAGCGGTTCCTACAATGAGCAGTTCTTC. It encodes CASSPRGSGSYNEQFF. The rearrangement uses TRBV11-3 and TRBJ2-1, with a weak D call TRBD2 (6 bases). The CDR3 runs to 16 residues. Trimming took off 5 bases at V and 1 base at J, with 15 bases between the two ends. CDR1 and CDR2 from the germline V gene are SGHNT and YENEEA.

At least ten counts were recorded for this clonotype. The chain recombines TRBV4-1 with TRBJ2-1; D gene uncertain. V shed 6 bases and J shed 3 bases, with 15 bases lying between them. Per the germline V gene, CDR1 is MGHRA and CDR2 is YSYEKL. The CDR3 runs to 15 residues. The CDR3 here is CASRHTPSLYNEQFF. The CDR3 nucleotides read TGCGCCAGCAGACACACTCCTTCTCTCTACAATGAGCAGTTCTTC.

This clonotype has at least ten counts. This chain connects TRBV3-1 to TRBJ2-4; D not certain. The CDR3 consists of 14 residues. Trimming took off 4 bases at V and 2 bases at J, with 9 bases between the two ends. The V gene's germline CDR1 is LGHDT and CDR2 YNNKEL (reference sequence). CDR3 region: CASSRSSPKNIQYF. In DNA form, the CDR3 reads TGTGCCAGCAGCCGGAGCTCCCCCAAAAACATTCAGTACTTC.

The chain couples TRBV27 to TRBJ2-7, with D possibly matching TRBD2 (7 bases). The CDR3 loop spans 16 amino acids. Trimming cost V 5 bases and J 3 bases, with 20 bases left between them. CDR1 and CDR2 (germline): MNHEY, SMNVEV (reference sequence). CDR3 coding DNA: TGTGCCAGCAGTCCTATAGCCTCGGGGGGCTACTACGAGCAGTACTTC. Translating gives CASSPIASGGYYEQYF.

Worth noting for this clonotype: A much larger clone differs by one base, so this may be a read error. The chain uses TRBV4-3 and TRBJ2-3, with 8 bases lining up with TRBD2. Per the germline V gene, CDR1 is LGHNA and CDR2 is YSLEER. CDR3 length: 15 amino acids. CDR3 DNA sequence: TGCGCCAGCAGCCCTATAGCGGGACCGACAGATACGCAGTGTTTT. Translation gives CASSPIAGPTDTQCF.

With respect to this clonotype: One base away lies a much larger clone, so this may be a sequencing read error. The CDR3 does not end in the conserved phenylalanine or tryptophan, so this is likely a read error. CDR3 protein: CASSQFETVGEQYS. CDR3 coding DNA: TGCGCCAGCAGCCAGTTCGAGACAGTAGGCGAGCAGTACTCC. The rearrangement uses TRBV4-3 and TRBJ2-7; D perhaps matches TRBD1 (5 bases). V gave up 3 bases and J gave up 6 bases, with 15 bases separating them. The germline V gene encodes CDR1 LGHNA and CDR2 YSLEER. The CDR3 totals 14 residues.

Many counts were recorded for this clonotype. The chain combines TRBV7-9 with TRBJ1-1; D not certain. The CDR3 covers 13 residues. Germline CDR1 reads SEHNR; CDR2 reads FQNEAQ (reference sequence). Deletions cut 4 bases from V and 5 bases from J, with 11 bases between. DNA of the CDR3: TGTGCCAGCAGCTGGATACGTCGGACTGAAGCTTTCTTT. This codes for CASSWIRRTEAFF.

This clonotype was seen many times. The rearrangement uses TRBV28 and TRBJ1-5, with D possibly TRBD1 on 6 matching bases. This CDR3 spans 15 amino acids. In germline, CDR1 is MDHEN, CDR2 SYDVKM. V was clipped by 5 bases and J by 2 bases, with 13 bases between them. The CDR3 spells CASSPRGAGNQPQHF. The CDR3 nucleotides read TGTGCCAGCAGTCCCCGGGGGGCTGGCAATCAGCCCCAGCATTTT.

As regards this clonotype: Being one base from a much bigger clone, this may be a read error. The chain links TRBV4-3 to TRBJ1-4; no clear D gene. The CDR3 is 15 amino acids. The V gene's germline CDR1 is LGHNA and CDR2 YSLEER. CDR3 in DNA: TGCGCCAGCAGCCAGTGGATAACAGAAAATGAAAAACTGCTTTTT. Translation: CASSQWITENEKLLF.

This clonotype was recorded many times. The rearrangement joins TRBV13 to TRBJ2-3, with TRBD1 matching over 7 bases. The CDR3 is 15 residues long. J was trimmed by 1 base and V by 3 bases; bases with no gene match: 4. CDR1 is PRHDT, CDR2 FYEKMQ, per germline (reference sequence). The CDR3 region has the DNA TGTGCCAGCAGCTTTACAGGGGTGGGCACAGATACGCAGTATTTT. Residues: CASSFTGVGTDTQYF.

Ten or more counts support this clonotype. V gene TRBV21-1 combines with J gene TRBJ2-3; the table's TRBD1 call for D was not verified on the DNA. TRBV21-1 is termed a pseudogene. The CDR3 consists of 19 residues. CDR3 bases: TGTGCCAGCAGCAGACCCCAATATTGGGACGTTTTTAGCACAGATACGCAGTATTTT. This gives the protein CASSRPQYWDVFSTDTQYF.

This clonotype was seen at least ten times. The V call is TRBV14, the J call TRBJ2-7, with 8 bases that match TRBD1. The CDR3 is 15 amino acids. V dropped 4 bases and J dropped 0; count of bases not matched to a gene: 5. Germline V gene data show CDR1 as SGHDN and CDR2 as FVKESK. CDR3 sequence reads: CASSRRQGPSYEQYF. CDR3 coding DNA: TGTGCCAGCAGCCGAAGACAGGGGCCCTCCTACGAGCAGTACTTC.

The table lists this clonotype with many counts. The rearrangement links TRBV28 to TRBJ1-4; D gene uncertain. CDR3 length: 16 residues. The V gene's germline CDR1 is MDHEN and CDR2 SYDVKM. Between the trimmed V and J ends, which lost 2 bases and 0 bases, there was a span of 10 bases. The CDR3 DNA follows: TGTGCCAGCAGTTTAGACGGTTATTCAACTAATGAAAAACTGTTTTTT. It codes for CASSLDGYSTNEKLFF.

On this clonotype itself: Given a much more abundant clone one base away, this may be a read error. The V call is TRBV6-5, the J call TRBJ1-4; D might be TRBD1 (6 bases). The germline V gene encodes CDR1 MNHEY and CDR2 SVGAGI. The CDR3 contains 16 residues. The ends were cut back, 5 bases at V and 8 bases at J, with 21 bases in the middle. DNA for the CDR3: TGTGCCAGCAGTCCCGAGGGGGGGGCGCTGGGAGAAAAACTGTTTTTT. Amino acid sequence: CASSPEGGALGEKLFF.

A word on this clonotype: A much larger clone differs from this one at a single base, so this may be a read error. The rearrangement links TRBV21-1 to TRBJ2-2. TRBV21-1 is a listed pseudogene. The CDR3 is made up of 16 amino acids. The CDR3 region has the DNA TGTGCCAGCAGCAAAACGGGCAGTACGAACACCGGGGAGCTGTTTTTT. Protein: CASSKTGSTNTGELFF.

Comments on this clonotype: Since a much larger clone is just one base distant, this may be a read error. The rearrangement joins TRBV9 to TRBJ2-2; TRBD2 is a possible D gene (5 bases). This CDR3 contains 14 residues. CDR1 is SGDLS, CDR2 YYNGEE, per germline. CDR3 nucleotide sequence: TGTGCCAGCAGCGTATTAGTCGCACCCGGGGAGCCGTTTTTT. Translating gives CASSVLVAPGEPFF.

Concerning this clonotype itself: A read error may be the cause here, since a much bigger clone is one base away. This rearrangement joins TRBV7-9 to TRBJ2-1; 9 bases align to TRBD2. J gave up 6 bases and V 8 bases, and 5 bases lay outside the gene matches. CDR1 is SEHNR, CDR2 FQNEAQ, per germline (reference sequence). The CDR3 is 13 residues long. The CDR3 spells CASRSGSVNEQFF. In DNA form, the CDR3 reads TGTGCCAGCCGTAGCGGGAGCGTCAATGAGCAGTTCTTC.

This clonotype was picked up many times. The chain uses TRBV4-2 and TRBJ2-2; 7 bases line up with TRBD2. The CDR3 runs to 18 residues. CDR1 is LGHNA and CDR2 is YNFKEQ in the germline V gene. V trimming: 3 bases; J trimming: 0 bases; junction bases outside the gene matches: 10. In DNA form, the CDR3 reads TGTGCCAGCAGCCATCCTTGGGCCGCGGGAGCGAACACCGGGGAGCTGTTTTTT. As protein: CASSHPWAAGANTGELFF.

This clonotype was seen only a few times. The chain joins TRBV4-1 to TRBJ2-1; 13 positions agree with TRBD2. The J segment lost 5 bases and the V segment lost 0 bases, leaving 13 bases of the junction unmatched. Germline V gene sequence: CDR1 MGHRA, CDR2 YSYEKL. This CDR3 spans 20 amino acids. This CDR3 is CASSQELPGLAGSMDNEQFF. CDR3 nucleotide sequence: TGCGCCAGCAGCCAAGAACTCCCGGGACTAGCGGGATCCATGGACAATGAGCAGTTCTTC.

This clonotype was recorded at least ten times. This rearrangement joins TRBV4-3 to TRBJ2-6; D is unclear. The CDR3 loop spans 14 amino acids. Germline loops: CDR1 LGHNA, CDR2 YSLEER. V dropped 0 bases and J dropped 0 bases, with 0 bases sitting between them. The chain's CDR3 is CASSQDSGANVLTF. The CDR3 DNA follows: TGCGCCAGCAGCCAAGACTCTGGGGCCAACGTCCTGACTTTC.